These T cell receptor beta chains were read from a single sample in a study of blood T cell repertoires in COVID-19. The assay was immunoSEQ multiplex PCR, and TCRdb's table has in-frame clones only and misses some. The sample lists about 190,000 clones, approximately 90% occurring once. Sequenced sample: peripheral blood. The receptors shown here come from a woman between 35 and 50 years old who had recovered from COVID-19. Both conserved end residues are part of each CDR3.

V	J	CDR3
TRBV24-1	TRBJ1-5	CATSDGKQGIDQPQHF
TRBV3-1/TRBV3-2	TRBJ1-2	CASSFRRANYGYTF
TRBV28	TRBJ2-7	CASTSPWGGYEQYF
TRBV11-2	TRBJ2-7	CASSTRLAGVAEQYF
TRBV14	TRBJ2-7	CASSQSGDPLTYEQYF
TRBV7-9	TRBJ1-6	CASSLRTATNSPLHF
TRBV10-3	TRBJ1-2	CAISESSRDYGYTF
TRBV4-3	TRBJ1-2	CASSQAGDRASGYGYTF
TRBV3-1/TRBV3-2	TRBJ1-1	CASSQEWGVPEAFF
TRBV5-1	TRBJ1-4	CASTAGTGNEKLFF
TRBV11-2	TRBJ2-1	CASSLIPAGGLDFGDEQFF
TRBV15	TRBJ2-1	CATNLGRIAGEFNEQFF
TRBV9	TRBJ1-2	CASSPQQETNYGYTF
TRBV7-8	TRBJ2-2	CASSPGHTKPTGELFF
TRBV28	TRBJ1-3	CASSSSGARNTIYF
TRBV11-2	TRBJ2-5	CASSGRDRGIGETQYF
TRBV6-5	TRBJ1-6	CASRIRTGNDSPLHF
TRBV27	TRBJ2-5	CASSFWGQGEGGTQYF
TRBV11-2	TRBJ2-7	CASINSGGEDEQYF
TRBV2	TRBJ2-1	CASSSGLAGYNEQFF
TRBV6-5	TRBJ1-5	CASSYSRGQRNQPQHF
TRBV6-5	TRBJ1-2	CASSYQGYYGYTF
TRBV6-4	TRBJ1-1	CASSALTGTEAFF
TRBV11-1	TRBJ2-7	CASSLARPTEGYEQYF
TRBV3-1/TRBV3-2	TRBJ2-7	CASSPQIQETYEQYF
TRBV18	TRBJ1-4	CASSRGQGTEKLFF
TRBV11-2	TRBJ2-5	CASSLDSWDRGQETQYF
TRBV28	TRBJ2-7	CASSRGGSRPYEQYF
TRBV30	TRBJ2-1	CAWSNTARTEQFF
TRBV3-1/TRBV3-2	TRBJ2-1	CASSQDLTAGPYNEQFF
TRBV5-4	TRBJ2-3	CASSTVSGRGTDTQYF
TRBV19	TRBJ1-3	CASSRKLDSSGNTIYF
TRBV6-5	TRBJ1-5	CASSYSNRGDQPQHF
TRBV9	TRBJ2-1	CASSPTGTKQFF
TRBV7-3	TRBJ2-1	CASSLGLASHSEQFF
TRBV6-5	TRBJ2-1	CASSLSPSSYNEQFF
TRBV27	TRBJ1-2	CASSFLAGSNYGYTF
TRBV6-5	TRBJ1-3	CASSYFDGEGNTIYF
TRBV6-5	TRBJ2-1	CASSYAGEGREQFF
TRBV27	TRBJ2-1	CASRRHGEYNEQFF
TRBV7-6	TRBJ1-2	CASSFAGGYGYTF
TRBV5-4	TRBJ2-7	CASSPGGAYEQYF
TRBV27	TRBJ2-1	CASRNSRGPEQFF
TRBV2	TRBJ1-4	CASSEETRVGEKLFF
TRBV28	TRBJ2-7	CASSLFGDFYEQYF